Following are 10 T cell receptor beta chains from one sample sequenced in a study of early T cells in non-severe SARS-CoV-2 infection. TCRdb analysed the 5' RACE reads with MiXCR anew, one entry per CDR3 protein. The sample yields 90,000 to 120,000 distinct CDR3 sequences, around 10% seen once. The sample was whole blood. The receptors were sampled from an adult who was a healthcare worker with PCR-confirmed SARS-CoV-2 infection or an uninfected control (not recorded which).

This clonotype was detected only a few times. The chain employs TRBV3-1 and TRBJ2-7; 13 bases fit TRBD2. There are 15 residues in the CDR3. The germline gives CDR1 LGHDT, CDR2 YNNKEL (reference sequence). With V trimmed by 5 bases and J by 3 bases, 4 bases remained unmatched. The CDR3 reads CASSTRLAGGYEQYF. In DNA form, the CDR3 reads TGTGCCAGCAGCACCCGACTAGCGGGAGGCTACGAGCAGTACTTC.

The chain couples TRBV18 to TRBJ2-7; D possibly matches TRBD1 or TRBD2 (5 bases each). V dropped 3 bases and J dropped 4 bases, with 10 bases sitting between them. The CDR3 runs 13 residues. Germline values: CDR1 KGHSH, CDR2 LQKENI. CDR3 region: CASSPSGQYEQYF. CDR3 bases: TGTGCCAGCTCACCGTCGGGGCAGTACGAGCAGTACTTC.

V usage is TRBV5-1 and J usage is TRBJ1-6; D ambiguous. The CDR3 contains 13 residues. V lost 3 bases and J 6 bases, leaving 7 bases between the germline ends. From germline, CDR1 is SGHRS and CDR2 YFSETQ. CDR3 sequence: CASSSASNSPLHF. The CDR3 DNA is TGCGCCAGCAGCTCAGCCTCTAATTCACCCCTCCACTTT.

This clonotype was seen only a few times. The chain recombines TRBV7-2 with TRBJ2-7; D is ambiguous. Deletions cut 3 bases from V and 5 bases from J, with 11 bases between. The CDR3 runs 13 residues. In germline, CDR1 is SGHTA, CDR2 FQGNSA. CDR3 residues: CASSFEVSNEQYF. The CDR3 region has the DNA TGTGCCAGCAGCTTTGAAGTCTCGAACGAGCAGTACTTC.

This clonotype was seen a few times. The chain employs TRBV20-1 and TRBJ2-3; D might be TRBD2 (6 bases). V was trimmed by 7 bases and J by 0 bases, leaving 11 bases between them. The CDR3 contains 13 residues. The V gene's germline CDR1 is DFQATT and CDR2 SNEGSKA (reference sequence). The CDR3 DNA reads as TGCAGTGAAGGCGGGGCTAGCACAGATACGCAGTATTTT. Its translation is CSEGGASTDTQYF.

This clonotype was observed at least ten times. The CDR3 DNA follows: TGTGCCAGCAGTTATGGCCTTGGGGCCATATATTTT. Translating it yields CASSYGLGAIYF. The chain joins TRBV5-6 to TRBJ1-3, with D unresolved. This CDR3 contains 12 residues. Germline V gene lookup returns CDR1 SGHDT and CDR2 YYEEEE. Trimming left V 5 bases short and J 11 bases short, with 14 bases between.

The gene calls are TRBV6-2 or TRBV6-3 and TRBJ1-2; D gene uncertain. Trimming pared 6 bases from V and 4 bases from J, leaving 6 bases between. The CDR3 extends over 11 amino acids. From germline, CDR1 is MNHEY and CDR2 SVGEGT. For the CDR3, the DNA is TGTGCCAGCAGGCAGTCCTATGGCTACACCTTC. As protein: CASRQSYGYTF.

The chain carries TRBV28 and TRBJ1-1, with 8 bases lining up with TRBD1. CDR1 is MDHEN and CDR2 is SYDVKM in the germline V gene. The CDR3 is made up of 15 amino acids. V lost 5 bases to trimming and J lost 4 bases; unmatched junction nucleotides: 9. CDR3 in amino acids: CASSAPGTGTTEAFF. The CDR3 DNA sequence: TGTGCCAGCAGTGCCCCCGGGACAGGCACCACTGAAGCTTTCTTT.

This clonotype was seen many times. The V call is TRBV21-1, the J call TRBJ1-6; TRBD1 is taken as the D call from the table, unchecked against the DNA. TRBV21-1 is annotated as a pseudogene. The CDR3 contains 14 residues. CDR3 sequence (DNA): TGTGCCAGCAGCAAGGGACAGGGATTTCGACCCCTCCACTTT. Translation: CASSKGQGFRPLHF.

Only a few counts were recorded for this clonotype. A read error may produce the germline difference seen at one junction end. The CDR3 sequence is CASTEGTGSSYNEQFF. Here the CDR3 DNA reads TGTGCCAGCACTGAAGGGACAGGCAGCTCCTACAATGAGCAGTTCTTC. The rearrangement uses TRBV6-1 and TRBJ2-1, with 8 nucleotides matching TRBD1. The CDR3 consists of 16 residues. CDR1 is MNHNS and CDR2 is SASEGT in the germline V gene.